This TCR beta chain was captured in a study of shared clonotypes between healthy human individuals. Study information: The study enrolled two women and three men aged 18 to 49.

Germline V gene sequence: CDR1 MNHNY, CDR2 SVGAGI (reference sequence). V lost 0 bases, J lost 8 bases, and 1 base stayed unmatched. The CDR3 is 15 amino acids. On this clone itself: The antigen is unknown. The same CDR3 arises from other DNA sequences in this sample as well.

Overall study results and limits: With a handful of donors compared, around 5% of naive CD4 clonotypes were shared. Non-shared clonotypes had lower generation probabilities than those shared by all four donors.

The assay was carried out at the deep level. Using immunoSEQ multiplex PCR, the repertoire was profiled, and TCRdb retains in-frame clones only, with some absent. The sample has about a million clones; 60% to 80% are singletons. This chain links TRBV6-6 with TRBJ1-6, with TRBD1 matching 10 bases. The sample consisted of memory CD4+ T cells sorted from blood. Subset reported: CD45RA-negative fraction. This receptor was obtained from a man aged 18 to 30 in good health. The CDR3 DNA is TGTGCCAGCAGTTACTCCGGACAGGGGGATTCACCCCTCCACTTT. This gives the protein CASSYSGQGDSPLHF.